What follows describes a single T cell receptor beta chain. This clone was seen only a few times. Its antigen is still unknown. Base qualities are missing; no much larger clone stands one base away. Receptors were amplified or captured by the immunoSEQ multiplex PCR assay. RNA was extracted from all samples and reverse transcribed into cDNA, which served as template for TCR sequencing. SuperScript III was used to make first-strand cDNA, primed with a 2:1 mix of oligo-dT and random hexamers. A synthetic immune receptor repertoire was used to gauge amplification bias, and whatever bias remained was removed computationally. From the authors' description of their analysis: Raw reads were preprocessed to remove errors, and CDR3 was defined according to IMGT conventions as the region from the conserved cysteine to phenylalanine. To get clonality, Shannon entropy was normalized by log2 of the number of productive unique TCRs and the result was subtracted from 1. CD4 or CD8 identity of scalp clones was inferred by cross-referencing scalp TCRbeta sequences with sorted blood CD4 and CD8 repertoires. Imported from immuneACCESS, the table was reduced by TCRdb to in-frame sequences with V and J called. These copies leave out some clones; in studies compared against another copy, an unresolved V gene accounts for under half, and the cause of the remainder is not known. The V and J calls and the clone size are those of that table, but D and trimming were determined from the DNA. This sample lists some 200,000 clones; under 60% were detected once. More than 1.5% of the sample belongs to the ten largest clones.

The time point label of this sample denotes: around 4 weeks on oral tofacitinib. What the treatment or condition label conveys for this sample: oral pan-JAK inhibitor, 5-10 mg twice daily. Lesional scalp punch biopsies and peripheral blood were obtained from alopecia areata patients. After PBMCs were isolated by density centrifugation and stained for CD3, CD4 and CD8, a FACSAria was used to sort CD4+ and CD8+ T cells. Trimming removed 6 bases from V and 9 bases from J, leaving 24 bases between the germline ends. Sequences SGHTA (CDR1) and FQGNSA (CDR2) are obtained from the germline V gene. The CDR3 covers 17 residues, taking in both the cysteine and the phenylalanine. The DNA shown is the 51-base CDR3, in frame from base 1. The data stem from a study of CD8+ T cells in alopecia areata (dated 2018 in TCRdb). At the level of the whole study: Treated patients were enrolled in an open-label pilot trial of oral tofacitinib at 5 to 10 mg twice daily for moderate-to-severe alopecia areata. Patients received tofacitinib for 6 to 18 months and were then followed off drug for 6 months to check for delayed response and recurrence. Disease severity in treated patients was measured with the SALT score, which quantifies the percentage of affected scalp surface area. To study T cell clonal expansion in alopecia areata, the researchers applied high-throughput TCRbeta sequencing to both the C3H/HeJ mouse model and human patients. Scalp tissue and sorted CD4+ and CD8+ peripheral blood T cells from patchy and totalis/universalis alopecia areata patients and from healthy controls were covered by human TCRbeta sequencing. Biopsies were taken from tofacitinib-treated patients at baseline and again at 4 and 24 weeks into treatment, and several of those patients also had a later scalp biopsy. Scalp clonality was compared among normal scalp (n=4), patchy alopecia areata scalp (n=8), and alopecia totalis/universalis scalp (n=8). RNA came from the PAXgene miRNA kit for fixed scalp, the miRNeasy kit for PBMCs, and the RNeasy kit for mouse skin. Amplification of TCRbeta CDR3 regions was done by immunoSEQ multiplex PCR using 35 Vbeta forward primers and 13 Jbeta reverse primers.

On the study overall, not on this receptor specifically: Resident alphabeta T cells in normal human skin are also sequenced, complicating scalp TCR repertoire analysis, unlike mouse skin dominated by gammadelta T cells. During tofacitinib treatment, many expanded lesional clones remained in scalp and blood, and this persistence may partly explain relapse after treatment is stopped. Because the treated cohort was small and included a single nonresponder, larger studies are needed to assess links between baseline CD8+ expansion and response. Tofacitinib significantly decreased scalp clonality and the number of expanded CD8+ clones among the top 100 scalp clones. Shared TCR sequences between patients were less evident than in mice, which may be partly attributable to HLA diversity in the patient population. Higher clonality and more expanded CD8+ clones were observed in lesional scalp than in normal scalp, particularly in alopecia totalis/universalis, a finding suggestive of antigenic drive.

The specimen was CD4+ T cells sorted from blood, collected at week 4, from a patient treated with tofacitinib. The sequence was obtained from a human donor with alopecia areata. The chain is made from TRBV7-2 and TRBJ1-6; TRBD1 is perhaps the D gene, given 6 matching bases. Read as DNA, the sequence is TGTGCCAGCAGAGCCCCCGGTAGGGGGAAAGTGGCTTCACCCCTCCACTTT. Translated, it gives CASRAPGRGKVASPLHF.